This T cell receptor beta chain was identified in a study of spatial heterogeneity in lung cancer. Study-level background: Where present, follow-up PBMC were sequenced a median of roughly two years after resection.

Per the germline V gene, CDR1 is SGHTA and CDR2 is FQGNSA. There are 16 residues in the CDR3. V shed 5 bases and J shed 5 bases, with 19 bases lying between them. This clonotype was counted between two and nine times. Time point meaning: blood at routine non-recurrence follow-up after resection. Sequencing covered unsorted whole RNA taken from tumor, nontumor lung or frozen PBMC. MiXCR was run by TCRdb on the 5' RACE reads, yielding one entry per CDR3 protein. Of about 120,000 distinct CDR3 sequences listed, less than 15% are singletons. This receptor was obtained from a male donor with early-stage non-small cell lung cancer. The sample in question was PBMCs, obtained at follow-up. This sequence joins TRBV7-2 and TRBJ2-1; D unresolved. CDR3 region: CASSNSGRSLDNEQFF. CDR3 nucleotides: TGTGCCAGCAGCAATAGTGGGCGCAGTTTGGACAATGAGCAGTTCTTC.